Each of the 13 T cell receptor beta chains below was sequenced from the same sample in a study of cytomegalovirus exposure and HLA in healthy donors. The PCR was carried out with 60 Vbeta primers and 13 Jbeta primers. Method: immunoSEQ multiplex PCR; TCRdb's copy keeps in-frame clones and lacks some. The sample includes about 160,000 clones. The sequenced sample consisted of PBMCs. Receptors originate from an older woman in good health and CMV-seronegative.

This chain connects TRBV7-3 to TRBJ2-1; 11 nucleotides line up with TRBD1. V lost 5 bases and J lost 8; bases outside the gene matches: 5. CDR1 is SGHTA, CDR2 FQGTGA, per germline. CDR3 size: 14 residues. Written as DNA, the CDR3 is TGTGCCAGCAGCCCCGGACAGGGGGCTTATGAGCAGTTCTTC. Translating it yields CASSPGQGAYEQFF.

V is TRBV2 and J is TRBJ2-7, with 8 nucleotides matching TRBD2. There are 15 residues in the CDR3. Trimming at V came to 3 bases and at J to 0 bases, leaving 4 bases not matched to a gene. Germline assignment: CDR1 SNHLY and CDR2 FYNNEI. This CDR3 is CASSDRSGGSYEQYF. The CDR3 DNA reads as TGTGCCAGCAGTGACCGAAGCGGGGGCTCCTACGAGCAGTACTTC.

This sequence joins TRBV14 and TRBJ2-2; 9 bases line up with TRBD1. The CDR3 loop spans 18 amino acids. CDR1 is SGHDN, CDR2 FVKESK, per germline. The trim removed 1 base at V and 2 bases at J, leaving 8 bases unmatched. The CDR3 DNA is TGTGCCAGCAGCCAAGTGCTGGGACAGGGAAGTAACACCGGGGAGCTGTTTTTT. Residues: CASSQVLGQGSNTGELFF. Variable domain in full (rest from reference TRBV14 and TRBJ2-2): EAGVTQFPSHSVIEKGQTVTLRCDPISGHDNLYWYRRVMGKEIKFLLHFVKESKQDESGMPNNRFLAERTGGTYSTLKVQPAELEDSGVYFCASSQVLGQGSNTGELFFGEGSRLTVL.

The V and J genes are TRBV7-3 and TRBJ2-3, with 7 positions matching TRBD1. The germline gives CDR1 SGHTA, CDR2 FQGTGA. The CDR3 sequence is 18 residues long. Trimming cost V 1 base and J 0 bases; bases outside gene matches: 10. CDR3 DNA sequence: TGTGCCAGCAGCTTAAAAAGGCAGGGGGATAACAGCACAGATACGCAGTATTTT. Residues: CASSLKRQGDNSTDTQYF. The whole variable domain, filled in from reference TRBV7-3 and TRBJ2-3, reads GAGVSQTPSNKVTEKGKYVELRCDPISGHTALYWYRQSLGQGPEFLIYFQGTGAADDSGLPNDRFFAVRPEGSVSTLKIQRTERGDSAVYLCASSLKRQGDNSTDTQYFGPGTRLTVL.

The chain has TRBV19 and TRBJ1-5, with 11 bases identical to TRBD1. The ends lost 6 bases at V and 8 bases at J; junction bases unmatched: 12. Germline CDR1 reads LNHDA; CDR2 reads SQIVND (reference sequence). The length of the CDR3 is 16 residues. CDR3 in amino acids: CASRDHGQGAYKPQHF. The CDR3 DNA sequence: TGTGCCAGTAGGGACCACGGACAGGGGGCTTATAAGCCCCAGCATTTT.

This chain joins TRBV25-1 and TRBJ1-1; possibly TRBD1 for D (6 bases). Germline lookup yields CDR1 MGHDK and CDR2 SYGVNS. V lost 1 base, J lost 5 bases, and 8 bases lay in between. The CDR3 length is 13 residues. CDR3 loop: CASSELRGTEAFF. CDR3 DNA sequence: TGTGCCAGCAGTGAATTGAGGGGGACTGAAGCTTTCTTT.

This rearrangement joins TRBV5-1 to TRBJ1-3; 7 positions agree with TRBD1. The CDR3 is 15 amino acids. The ends lost 2 bases at V and 6 bases at J; junction bases unmatched: 8. Germline V CDR1 and CDR2: SGHRS, YFSETQ. The chain's CDR3 is CASSFGTGDVNTIYF. Here the CDR3 DNA reads TGCGCCAGCAGCTTCGGTACAGGGGACGTAAACACCATATATTTT.

The V gene is TRBV4-2, the J gene TRBJ2-2, with TRBD1 matching over 9 bases. This CDR3 region has 13 residues. Germline V CDR1 and CDR2: LGHNA, YNFKEQ. The J segment lost 15 bases and the V segment lost 4 bases, leaving 9 bases of the junction unmatched. The CDR3 DNA is TGTGCCAGCAGCCCCCGGAGCGGGACAGGGATGTTTTTT. Protein sequence: CASSPRSGTGMFF.

A remark on this clone: An end of the junction does not agree with germline; a read error may underlie this. The chain couples TRBV9 to TRBJ1-2; D call uncertain. CDR1 is SGDLS and CDR2 is YYNGEE in the germline V gene. The CDR3 spans 14 residues. Here the CDR3 DNA reads TGTGCCAGCAGCGTAGTGGGCAGTAACGATGGCTACACCTTC. Its protein product is CASSVVGSNDGYTF.

The chain couples TRBV19 to TRBJ1-2; TRBD1 might be the D (5 bases). Trimming cost V 6 bases and J 8 bases, with 16 bases left between them. The CDR3 has 13 residues. CDR1 LNHDA and CDR2 SQIVND come from the germline V gene (reference sequence). CDR3: CASRITGGRGYTF. The CDR3 coding sequence is TGTGCCAGTAGAATTACAGGCGGGAGAGGCTACACCTTC.

The chain has TRBV5-1 and TRBJ1-3; D gene uncertain. With 0 bases removed from V and 0 bases from J, the gap between germline ends came to 4 bases. This CDR3 region has 14 residues. Looked up from germline, CDR1 is SGHRS and CDR2 is YFSETQ. The CDR3 coding sequence is TGCGCCAGCAGCTTGGCCGTCTCTGGAAACACCATATATTTT. Translating it yields CASSLAVSGNTIYF.

This chain joins TRBV27 and TRBJ2-7; 7 nucleotides line up with TRBD2. Germline V lookup: CDR1 MNHEY, CDR2 SMNVEV (reference sequence). The length of the CDR3 is 14 residues. J was trimmed by 6 bases and V by 2 bases; bases with no gene match: 7. This CDR3 reads CASSLVQGGREQYF. The CDR3 bases are TGTGCCAGCAGTTTAGTGCAGGGAGGGCGCGAGCAGTACTTC.

The rearrangement uses TRBV11-2 and TRBJ1-4; D remains unclear. Germline values: CDR1 SGHAT, CDR2 FQNNGV. Trimming shortened V by 1 base and J by 7 bases, and 13 bases separated the two germline ends. This CDR3 is 15 amino acids long. The DNA for the CDR3 is TGTGCCAGCAGCTTAGGGGCCACAGTATTTGAAAAACTGTTTTTT. Translation: CASSLGATVFEKLFF.